This T cell receptor beta chain was identified during a study of blood T cell repertoires in COVID-19. The method was immunoSEQ multiplex PCR; TCRdb's version includes in-frame clones alone and lacks a portion of them. The sample consists of fewer than 200,000 clones, approximately 79% of them appearing once. Trimming stripped 3 bases from V and 0 bases from J, with 20 bases between. CDR3 length equals 18 residues. The germline CDR1 and CDR2 sequences are MDHEN and SYDVKM. The clonotype was recovered from a woman of 80 years or more with acute or convalescent COVID-19. The rearrangement links TRBV28 to TRBJ1-1, with TRBD1 as a possible D gene (5 bases). Sequencing used peripheral blood. The DNA for the CDR3 is TGTGCCAGCAGTTTTTTTAGGAAGGGAGGGGCAGTGAACACTGAAGCTTTCTTT. It translates to CASSFFRKGGAVNTEAFF.